This TCR beta chain stems from a study of blood T cell repertoires in COVID-19. Whole-study context: Specimens from acute and convalescent COVID-19 originated in the United States, Italy and Spain.

This clone has only one observation. Germline loops: CDR1 MNHEY, CDR2 SMNVEV (reference sequence). The CDR3 is 16 amino acids. V was clipped by 5 bases and J by 1 base, with 16 bases between them. This table comes from immunoSEQ multiplex PCR, and its TCRdb copy is limited to in-frame clones, with some not included. This sample carries about 51,000 clones, 70% to 90% of them seen once, and the ten largest clones take 1% to 1.5%. Input material: peripheral blood. The chain combines TRBV27 with TRBJ2-3; D is undetermined. This sequence originates from a man in his 60s with acute or convalescent COVID-19. This CDR3 is CASSPLSHIGTDTQYF. DNA of the CDR3: TGTGCCAGCAGTCCCCTTTCTCACATCGGCACAGATACGCAGTATTTT.